Following are 28 T cell receptor beta chains from one sample sequenced in a study of blood T cell repertoires in COVID-19 (dated by TCRdb to 2020 to 2022). Libraries were made using the immunoSEQ multiplex PCR assay. As stored in TCRdb, this immuneACCESS dataset retains in-frame rearrangements with V and J assigned. A fraction of the clones does not appear; measured against another copy, unresolved V genes explain less than half of the discrepancy, and the remainder lacks a known reason. This sample gives fewer than 700,000 clones in total; 85% to 90% of them show up just once. The biggest ten clones account for under 8.5% of the sample. Sequenced input: peripheral blood. The receptors here all came from a woman aged 45-60 years with COVID-19, enrolled during active disease.

The chain links TRBV11-2 to TRBJ2-7; D may be TRBD2 (6 bases). The V gene's germline CDR1 is SGHAT and CDR2 FQNNGV. V gave up 1 base and J gave up 4 bases, with 14 bases separating them. The CDR3 is 15 residues long. In DNA, the CDR3 is TGTGCCAGCAGCTTAGCGGCGGGGTCGACTTACGAGCAGTACTTC. It codes for CASSLAAGSTYEQYF.

The rearrangement uses TRBV5-4 and TRBJ2-3; 11 bases map to TRBD1. This CDR3 is built from 16 residues. V lost 0 bases, J lost 5 bases, and 5 bases stayed unmatched. Germline V lookup: CDR1 SGHNT, CDR2 YYREEE (reference sequence). The CDR3 is CASSLGFGTGGDTQYF. The DNA for the CDR3 is TGTGCCAGCAGCTTGGGTTTTGGGACAGGGGGAGATACGCAGTATTTT.

To note about this clone: Additional DNA sequences in this sample encode the identical CDR3. The V and J genes are TRBV19 and TRBJ1-5; D gene ambiguous. In germline, CDR1 is LNHDA, CDR2 SQIVND (reference sequence). The CDR3 spans 13 residues. Trimming shortened V by 1 base and J by 4 bases, and 5 bases separated the two germline ends. CDR3 sequence: CASSIAGNQPQHF. Written as DNA, the CDR3 is TGTGCCAGTAGTATAGCAGGAAATCAGCCCCAGCATTTT.

The V call is TRBV4-2, the J call TRBJ2-2; no definite D call. The germline CDR1 and CDR2 sequences are LGHNA and YNFKEQ. The CDR3 consists of 18 residues. V lost 1 base to trimming and J lost 1 base, with 16 bases between them. CDR3 sequence: CASSQVGSAVENTGELFF. CDR3 in DNA: TGTGCCAGCAGCCAAGTAGGATCGGCGGTTGAGAACACCGGGGAGCTGTTTTTT.

This clone was seen a single time. The V gene is TRBV4-2, the J gene TRBJ2-3, with 15 bases lining up with TRBD2. The CDR3 covers 17 residues. With 4 bases clipped from V and 0 bases from J, the junction kept 2 bases outside the gene matches. Germline values: CDR1 LGHNA, CDR2 YNFKEQ. This CDR3 reads CASSRGLAGGSTDTQYF. In DNA form, the CDR3 reads TGTGCCAGCAGCCGGGGACTAGCGGGGGGAAGCACAGATACGCAGTATTTT.

The chain carries TRBV3-1 (or the pseudogene TRBV3-2) and TRBJ1-3; 9 bases match TRBD1. CDR3 length equals 16 residues. The germline V gene has CDR1 LGHDT and CDR2 YNNKEL (reference sequence). After removal of 4 bases from V and 4 bases from J, the junction contained 8 bases not matched to a gene. As DNA, the CDR3 is TGTGCCAGCAGCCCACAGGGGGCCCGATTCGGAAACACCATATATTTT. Protein: CASSPQGARFGNTIYF.

The rearrangement links TRBV12-3 or TRBV12-4 to TRBJ2-5, with D maybe TRBD1 (5 bases). Trimming removed 5 bases from V and 7 bases from J, with 14 bases in between. This CDR3 comprises 13 residues. The CDR3 bases are TGTGCCAGCAGTCCCGCCCTCCAGGGGACCCAGTACTTC. Translation gives CASSPALQGTQYF.

The rearrangement joins TRBV4-1 to TRBJ2-7; a possible D gene is TRBD1 (7 bases). The CDR3 consists of 18 residues. The germline V gene has CDR1 MGHRA and CDR2 YSYEKL. V dropped 3 bases and J dropped 2 bases, with 23 bases sitting between them. The CDR3 region is CASSQYVGGAGGTYEQYF. CDR3 bases: TGCGCCAGCAGCCAGTACGTGGGTGGGGCAGGGGGGACCTACGAGCAGTACTTC.

The J gene is TRBJ1-3, the V gene TRBV2; weak D call: TRBD1 (6 bases). The V gene lost 6 bases and the J gene lost 4 bases, with 13 bases spanning the gap. CDR1 and CDR2 from the germline V gene are SNHLY and FYNNEI. The length of the CDR3 is 14 residues. The CDR3 reads CASRDSGLGNTIYF. CDR3 DNA: TGTGCCAGCAGGGACAGCGGCCTAGGAAACACCATATATTTT.

The chain couples TRBV29-1 to TRBJ1-2; TRBD1 matches at 7 bases. V lost 3 bases and J lost 12; bases outside the gene matches: 7. The CDR3 length is 11 residues. Germline loops: CDR1 SQVTM, CDR2 ANQGSEA. DNA for the CDR3: TGCAGCGTTGAGGTCCAGACAGGGAACACCTTC. Its protein product is CSVEVQTGNTF.

A few counts support this clone. V gene TRBV5-4 combines with J gene TRBJ2-2, with 13 bases lining up with TRBD2. Germline CDR1 and CDR2: SGHNT and YYREEE (reference sequence). V gave up 2 bases and J gave up 5 bases; unmatched junction bases: 3. This CDR3 comprises 16 residues. CDR3 residues: CASSFGLAGDTGELFF. In nucleotides, the CDR3 is TGTGCCAGCAGCTTCGGACTAGCGGGGGATACCGGGGAGCTGTTTTTT.

This clone was recorded once. This chain joins TRBV19 and TRBJ2-1; TRBD2 agrees at 10 bases. V shed 6 bases and J 4 bases; nucleotides not matched to a gene: 9. CDR1 is LNHDA, CDR2 SQIVND, per germline (reference sequence). The CDR3 extends over 16 amino acids. CDR3 nucleotides: TGTGCCAGTAGCCCATGGACTAGCGGACGTTACAATGAGCAGTTCTTC. Its translation: CASSPWTSGRYNEQFF. Together with reference TRBV19 and TRBJ2-1, the CDR3 gives the full variable domain: DGGITQSPKYLFRKEGQNVTLSCEQNLNHDAMYWYRQDPGQGLRLIYYSQIVNDFQKGDIAEGYSVSREKKESFPLTVTSAQKNPTAFYLCASSPWTSGRYNEQFFGPGTRLTVL.

This clone came up once. The rearrangement uses TRBV18 and TRBJ1-2; possibly TRBD1 for D (6 bases). The CDR3 spans 13 residues. Germline V gene data show CDR1 as KGHSH and CDR2 as LQKENI. V was clipped by 3 bases and J by 9 bases, with 14 bases between them. CDR3 DNA: TGTGCCAGCTCACCCAGACAGGTTGGGAGCTACACCTTC. This translates into CASSPRQVGSYTF. The entire variable domain, with the rest obtained from reference TRBV18 and TRBJ1-2, is as follows: NAGVMQNPRHLVRRRGQEARLRCSPMKGHSHVYWYRQLPEEGLKFMVYLQKENIIDESGMPKERFSAEFPKEGPSILRIQQVVRGDSAAYFCASSPRQVGSYTFGSGTRLTVV.

This clone was counted once. The J gene is TRBJ2-5, the V gene TRBV7-8; D may be TRBD2 (5 bases). Germline-derived CDR1 and CDR2 are SGHVS and FQNEAQ. The CDR3 is 14 amino acids. V shed 5 bases and J shed 1 base, with 11 bases lying between them. The chain's CDR3 is CASSPAEGQETQYF. In DNA, the CDR3 is TGTGCCAGCAGCCCAGCTGAGGGCCAAGAGACCCAGTACTTC.

The chain joins TRBV19 to TRBJ2-7; 7 bases are shared with TRBD1. Germline V CDR1 and CDR2: LNHDA, SQIVND (reference sequence). The CDR3 extends over 12 amino acids. J gave up 4 bases and V 5 bases, and 2 bases lay outside the gene matches. The CDR3 spells CASSPGGYEQYF. In DNA, the CDR3 is TGTGCCAGTAGTCCAGGGGGATACGAGCAGTACTTC.

The chain joins TRBV9 to TRBJ1-2, with TRBD1 as a possible D gene (5 bases). Between the trimmed V and J ends, which lost 7 bases and 12 bases, there was a span of 16 bases. This CDR3 is built from 11 residues. Looked up from germline, CDR1 is SGDLS and CDR2 is YYNGEE. This CDR3 is CASADDQGHTF. The CDR3 bases are TGTGCCAGCGCAGACGATCAGGGTCACACCTTC.

The chain carries TRBV2 and TRBJ1-2, with TRBD1 matching over 8 bases. Trimming removed 10 bases from V and 10 bases from J; junction bases left unmatched: 8. CDR1 is SNHLY and CDR2 is FYNNEI in the germline V gene. The CDR3 has 11 amino acids. The CDR3 DNA reads TGTGCCACTTGGACAGGGAACGACTACACCTTC. Its translation: CATWTGNDYTF.

The chain links TRBV19 to TRBJ1-2, with D tentatively TRBD1 (5 bases). The CDR3 contains 14 residues. Germline V gives CDR1 LNHDA, CDR2 SQIVND (reference sequence). The V end lost 5 bases, the J end lost 0 bases, and 10 bases lay between the germline ends. CDR3 region: CASSPRGANYGYTF. CDR3 nucleotides: TGTGCCAGTAGTCCCCGGGGGGCTAACTATGGCTACACCTTC.

This chain joins TRBV9 and TRBJ2-3; TRBD2 might be the D (5 bases). Germline loops: CDR1 SGDLS, CDR2 YYNGEE. V gave up 0 bases and J gave up 6 bases, with 17 bases separating them. This CDR3 is built from 16 residues. In DNA, the CDR3 is TGTGCCAGCAGCGTAGTCTCCCGGGGTGATGGGGATACGCAGTATTTT. It yields the protein CASSVVSRGDGDTQYF.

In DNA, the CDR3 is TGTGCCAGCCGCGTCTGGGGGCGGACAGATACGCAGTATTTT. Its protein is CASRVWGRTDTQYF. The chain carries TRBV19 and TRBJ2-3; D may be TRBD1 (6 bases). From germline, CDR1 is LNHDA and CDR2 SQIVND (reference sequence). The CDR3 covers 14 residues. The germline V and J ends were trimmed by 9 bases and 3 bases, with 16 bases remaining between them.

This clone has only one observation. The chain links TRBV6-5 to TRBJ1-1, with D unresolved. Trimming took 7 bases from V and 1 from J, leaving 10 bases between them. The CDR3 runs to 13 residues. Germline V gene sequence: CDR1 MNHEY, CDR2 SVGAGI. CDR3 in DNA: TGTGCCAGCACCCGAGGAGGGAACACTGAAGCTTTCTTT. Its translation: CASTRGGNTEAFF.

This clone appeared once. The chain uses TRBV7-9 and TRBJ1-2; D not resolved. V was pared by 6 bases and J by 4 bases, with 21 bases between. This CDR3 comprises 16 residues. The germline gives CDR1 SEHNR, CDR2 FQNEAQ (reference sequence). CDR3 sequence (DNA): TGTGCCAGCAGTTCCGGACTTACCGAGACTAGCTATGGCTACACCTTC. Translating gives CASSSGLTETSYGYTF.

This rearrangement joins TRBV19 to TRBJ1-2; 10 positions match TRBD1. This CDR3 is 18 amino acids long. Losses at the gene ends were 5 bases for V and 7 bases for J; bases not matched to a gene: 19. CDR1 and CDR2 from the germline V gene are LNHDA and SQIVND (reference sequence). In DNA, the CDR3 is TGTGCCAGTAGTTTCCAGACCCTACCCGGGACAGGGGAAGTTGGCTACACCTTC. This encodes CASSFQTLPGTGEVGYTF.

This chain links TRBV14 with TRBJ1-4; 9 bases fit TRBD1. This CDR3 is 15 amino acids long. V dropped 3 bases and J dropped 10; count of bases not matched to a gene: 9. Germline CDR1 reads SGHDN; CDR2 reads FVKESK. CDR3: CASSQRGTGTAKLFF. In DNA, the CDR3 is TGTGCCAGCAGCCAGCGCGGGACAGGGACAGCAAAACTGTTTTTT.

The rearrangement uses TRBV19 and TRBJ2-7; maybe TRBD2 (6 bases). V was cut by 2 bases and J by 8 bases, with 7 bases left in between. This CDR3 region has 11 residues. Germline V CDR1 and CDR2: LNHDA, SQIVND (reference sequence). The CDR3 nucleotides read TGTGCCAGTAGTATACGGGGGAAGCAGTACTTC. Its translation: CASSIRGKQYF.

V gene TRBV28 combines with J gene TRBJ2-6, with D perhaps TRBD1 (5 bases). Trimming cost V 6 bases and J 0 bases, with 27 bases left between them. Germline CDR1 and CDR2: MDHEN and SYDVKM. The CDR3 runs to 21 residues. In DNA form, the CDR3 reads TGTGCCAGCAGCTTCAGTACATGGGGCCCATCCGCCTTCTCTGGGGCCAACGTCCTGACTTTC. It yields the protein CASSFSTWGPSAFSGANVLTF.

The rearrangement uses TRBV6-2 or TRBV6-3 and TRBJ2-7; D perhaps matches TRBD1 (7 bases). The CDR3 is 16 residues long. The germline gives CDR1 MNHEY, CDR2 SVGEGT. V lost 1 base and J lost 5, with 18 bases in between. In DNA form, the CDR3 reads TGTGCCAGCAGTTACTTGGACAGGACTATTAGCAACGAGCAGTACTTC. Translation: CASSYLDRTISNEQYF.

The chain employs TRBV5-4 and TRBJ1-2; 11 bases fit TRBD1. After removal of 4 bases from V and 7 bases from J, the junction contained 9 bases not matched to a gene. The CDR3 totals 15 residues. Germline V gives CDR1 SGHNT, CDR2 YYREEE (reference sequence). The CDR3 DNA sequence: TGTGCCAGCAGCCACAACGGACAGGGGGCCCCTGGCTACACCTTC. This sequence encodes CASSHNGQGAPGYTF.